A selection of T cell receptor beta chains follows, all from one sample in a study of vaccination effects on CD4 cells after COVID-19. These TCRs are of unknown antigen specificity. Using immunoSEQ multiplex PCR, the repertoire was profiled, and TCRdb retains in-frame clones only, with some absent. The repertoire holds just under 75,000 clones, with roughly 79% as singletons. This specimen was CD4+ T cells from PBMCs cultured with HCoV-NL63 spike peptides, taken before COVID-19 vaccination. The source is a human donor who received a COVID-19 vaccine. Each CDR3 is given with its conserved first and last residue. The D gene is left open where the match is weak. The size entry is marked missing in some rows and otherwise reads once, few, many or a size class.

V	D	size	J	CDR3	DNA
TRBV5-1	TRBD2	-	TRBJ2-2	CASSLAGGGDTGELFF	TGCGCCAGCAGCTTGGCAGGCGGGGGGGACACCGGGGAGCTGTTTTTT
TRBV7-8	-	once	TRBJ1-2	CASSPSIGYGYTF	TGTGCCAGCAGCCCAAGCATTGGCTATGGCTACACCTTC
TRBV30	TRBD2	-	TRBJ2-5	CAWSALAGGQETQYF	TGTGCCTGGAGTGCCCTAGCGGGGGGCCAAGAGACCCAGTACTTC
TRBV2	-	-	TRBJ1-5	CASASDSSNQPQHF	TGTGCCAGCGCCTCCGACAGCAGCAATCAGCCCCAGCATTTT
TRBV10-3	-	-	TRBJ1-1	CATATVENTEAFF	TGTGCCACTGCGACAGTAGAGAACACTGAAGCTTTCTTT
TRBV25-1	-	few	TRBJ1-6	CASQGVGNSPLHF	TGTGCCAGTCAGGGAGTGGGCAATTCACCCCTCCACTTT
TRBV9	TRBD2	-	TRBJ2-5	CASSATSGHIQETQYF	TGTGCCAGCAGCGCAACTAGCGGGCATATCCAAGAGACCCAGTACTTC
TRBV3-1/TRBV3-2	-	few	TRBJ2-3	CASSHGDVDTQYF	TGTGCCAGCAGCCATGGGGACGTCGATACGCAGTATTTT
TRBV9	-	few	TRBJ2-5	CASSLRGLGPETQYF	TGTGCCAGCAGTCTCCGCGGTTTGGGCCCAGAGACCCAGTACTTC
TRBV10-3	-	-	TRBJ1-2	CAISDLGGVDYGYTF	TGTGCCATCAGTGATTTGGGAGGGGTTGACTATGGCTACACCTTC
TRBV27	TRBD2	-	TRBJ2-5	CASRAVAGGGTYF	TGTGCCAGCAGGGCAGTAGCGGGGGGGGGAACGTACTTC
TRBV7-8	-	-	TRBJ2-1	CASSSAGQTYNEQFF	TGTGCCAGCAGCTCCGCGGGACAGACCTACAATGAGCAGTTCTTC
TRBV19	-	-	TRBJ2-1	CASSRGTGNEQFF	TGTGCCAGTAGTAGGGGTACGGGCAATGAGCAGTTCTTC
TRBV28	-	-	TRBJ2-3	CASSLGGNTDTQYF	TGTGCCAGCAGTTTGGGTGGTAATACAGATACGCAGTATTTT
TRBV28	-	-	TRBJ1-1	CASSLLQGSNTEAFF	TGTGCCAGCAGTTTATTGCAGGGATCTAACACTGAAGCTTTCTTT
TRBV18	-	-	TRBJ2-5	CASSPGGETQYF	TGTGCCAGCTCACCAGGTGGAGAGACCCAGTACTTC
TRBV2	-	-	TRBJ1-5	CASSDSTSNQPQHF	TGTGCCAGCAGCGACAGTACTAGCAATCAGCCCCAGCATTTT
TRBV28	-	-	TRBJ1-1	CASSPITGKRWNTEAFF	TGTGCCAGCAGTCCAATAACAGGGAAGAGGTGGAACACTGAAGCTTTCTTT
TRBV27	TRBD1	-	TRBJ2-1	CASSLSTPQGEFF	TGTGCCAGCAGTTTATCAACCCCGCAGGGGGAGTTCTTC
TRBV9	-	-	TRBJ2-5	CASSVGGAEQETQYF	TGTGCCAGCAGCGTAGGGGGCGCGGAGCAAGAGACCCAGTACTTC
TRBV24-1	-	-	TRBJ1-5	CATSPGDANGQPQHF	TGTGCCACCAGTCCCGGGGACGCTAACGGGCAGCCCCAGCATTTT
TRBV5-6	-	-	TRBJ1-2	CASSFRGLPYGYTF	TGTGCCAGCAGCTTTAGGGGACTACCCTATGGCTACACCTTC
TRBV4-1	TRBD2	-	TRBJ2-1	CASSRKSGAGNEQFF	TGCGCCAGCAGCCGAAAAAGCGGGGCCGGCAATGAGCAGTTCTTC
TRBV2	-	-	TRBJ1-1	CASKTFLGQTEAFF	TGTGCCAGCAAAACTTTTTTAGGACAGACTGAAGCTTTCTTT
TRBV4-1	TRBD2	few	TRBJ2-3	CASSQASGGSTDTQYF	TGCGCCAGCAGCCAAGCCAGCGGGGGGAGCACAGATACGCAGTATTTT
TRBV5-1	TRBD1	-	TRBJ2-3	CASSLGDRDVDTQYF	TGCGCCAGCAGCTTGGGGGACAGGGACGTGGATACGCAGTATTTT
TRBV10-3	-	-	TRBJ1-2	CAIRDSQRGYTF	TGTGCCATCCGAGACAGCCAACGAGGCTACACCTTC
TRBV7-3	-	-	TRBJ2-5	CASSTCVAGAGTLQETQYF	TGTGCCAGCAGCACATGCGTCGCCGGTGCAGGGACCCTCCAAGAGACCCAGTACTTC
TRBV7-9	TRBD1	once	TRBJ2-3	CASSLVGQGAEDTQYF	TGTGCCAGCAGCTTAGTGGGCCAGGGGGCGGAAGATACGCAGTATTTT
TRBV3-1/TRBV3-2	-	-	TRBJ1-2	CASSQLGASNYGYTF	TGTGCCAGCAGCCAGTTGGGGGCATCTAACTATGGCTACACCTTC
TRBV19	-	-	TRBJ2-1	CASSISNNEQFF	TGTGCCAGTAGTATTTCGAACAATGAGCAGTTCTTC
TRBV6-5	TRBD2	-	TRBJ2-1	CATMRVLAGGSEQFF	TGTGCCACCATGAGGGTACTAGCGGGGGGTAGTGAGCAGTTCTTC
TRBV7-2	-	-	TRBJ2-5	CASSPQETQYF	TGTGCCAGCAGCCCCCAAGAGACCCAGTACTTC
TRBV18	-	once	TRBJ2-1	CASSPVPSGNEQFF	TGTGCCAGCTCACCGGTGCCCAGCGGGAATGAGCAGTTCTTC
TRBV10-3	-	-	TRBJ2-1	CAIRETEDNEQFF	TGTGCCATCAGGGAGACAGAGGATAATGAGCAGTTCTTC
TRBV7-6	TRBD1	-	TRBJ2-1	CASSLGGQGSGEQFF	TGTGCCAGCAGCTTAGGTGGACAGGGGAGCGGGGAGCAGTTCTTC
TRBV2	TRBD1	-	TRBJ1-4	CASRGGTGDEKLFF	TGTGCCAGCAGGGGGGGGACAGGGGACGAAAAACTGTTTTTT
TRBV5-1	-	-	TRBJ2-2	CASSLRSLTGTGELFF	TGCGCCAGCAGCCTTAGAAGTTTAACAGGGACCGGGGAGCTGTTTTTT
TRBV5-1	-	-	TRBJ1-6	CASSQTGDYNSPLHF	TGCGCCAGCAGCCAGACGGGGGACTATAATTCACCCCTCCACTTT
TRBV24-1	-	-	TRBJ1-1	CATTHRDNPEAFF	TGTGCCACCACTCATCGGGACAACCCTGAAGCTTTCTTT
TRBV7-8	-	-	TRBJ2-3	CASSKNTDTQYF	TGTGCCAGCAGCAAAAACACAGATACGCAGTATTTT
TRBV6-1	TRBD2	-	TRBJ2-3	CASSETLAGSTDTQYF	TGTGCCAGCAGTGAAACCCTAGCGGGGAGCACAGATACGCAGTATTTT
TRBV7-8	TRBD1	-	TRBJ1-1	CASSSWDRNTEAFF	TGTGCCAGCAGCTCGTGGGACAGGAACACTGAAGCTTTCTTT
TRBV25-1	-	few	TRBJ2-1	CASSRAISYNEQFF	TGTGCCAGCAGCAGGGCCATCTCCTACAATGAGCAGTTCTTC
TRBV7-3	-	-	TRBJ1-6	CASSAYGGKASPLHF	TGTGCCAGCAGCGCCTACGGTGGGAAGGCTTCACCCCTCCACTTT
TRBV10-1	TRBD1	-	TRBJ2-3	CASRHRGRRLTTQYF	TGCGCCAGCAGACACAGGGGGCGCCGGCTTACTACGCAGTATTTT
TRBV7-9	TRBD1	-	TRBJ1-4	CAGGTGINEKLFF	TGTGCCGGAGGGACAGGGATAAATGAAAAACTGTTTTTT
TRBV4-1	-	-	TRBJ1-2	CASSQGEGYGYTF	TGCGCCAGCAGCCAAGGGGAGGGTTATGGCTACACCTTC
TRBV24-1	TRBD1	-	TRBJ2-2	CATSDSQGVGELFF	TGTGCCACCAGTGATTCACAGGGGGTCGGGGAGCTGTTTTTT
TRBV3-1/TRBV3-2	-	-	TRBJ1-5	CASSLGTDDQPQHF	TGTGCCAGCAGCCTTGGGACGGACGATCAGCCCCAGCATTTT
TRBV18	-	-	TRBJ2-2	CATSQGLTNTGELFF	TGTGCCACCTCCCAGGGACTGACGAACACCGGGGAGCTGTTTTTT
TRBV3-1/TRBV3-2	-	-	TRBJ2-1	CASSQVNHEQFF	TGTGCCAGCAGCCAAGTAAACCATGAGCAGTTCTTC
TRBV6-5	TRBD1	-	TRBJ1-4	CASCSSTGLNEKLFF	TGTGCCAGCTGCTCATCGACAGGGTTAAATGAAAAACTGTTTTTT
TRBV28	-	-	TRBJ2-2	CASSIPQGPGELFF	TGTGCCAGCAGTATCCCACAGGGACCCGGGGAGCTGTTTTTT
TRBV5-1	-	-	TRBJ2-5	CASTVRGTKGETQYF	TGCGCCAGCACGGTAAGGGGGACTAAAGGAGAGACCCAGTACTTC